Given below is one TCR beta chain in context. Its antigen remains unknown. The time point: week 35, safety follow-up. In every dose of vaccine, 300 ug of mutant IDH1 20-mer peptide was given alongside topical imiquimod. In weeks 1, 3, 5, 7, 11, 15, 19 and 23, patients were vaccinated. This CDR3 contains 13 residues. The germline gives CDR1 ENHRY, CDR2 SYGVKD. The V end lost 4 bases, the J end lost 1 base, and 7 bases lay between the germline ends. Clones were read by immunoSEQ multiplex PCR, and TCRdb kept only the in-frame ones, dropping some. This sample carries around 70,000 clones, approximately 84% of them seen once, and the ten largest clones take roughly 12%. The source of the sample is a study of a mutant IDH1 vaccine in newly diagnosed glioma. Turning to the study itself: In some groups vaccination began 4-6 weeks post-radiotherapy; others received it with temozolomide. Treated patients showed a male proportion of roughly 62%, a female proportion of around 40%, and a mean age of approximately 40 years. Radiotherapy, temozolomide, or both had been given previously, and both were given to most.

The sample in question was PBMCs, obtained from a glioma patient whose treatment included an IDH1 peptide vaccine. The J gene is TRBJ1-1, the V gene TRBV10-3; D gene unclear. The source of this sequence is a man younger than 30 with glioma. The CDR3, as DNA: TGTGCCATCAGTGGGTCCCAGAACACTGAAGCTTTCTTT. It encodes CAISGSQNTEAFF.